A selection of T cell receptor beta chains follows, all from one sample in a study of shared clonotypes between healthy human individuals. This table comes from immunoSEQ multiplex PCR, and its TCRdb copy is limited to in-frame clones, with some not included. The sample yields about 2.4 million clones, 90% to 95% seen once. The sequenced material came from naive CD4+ T cells sorted from blood. The receptors come from a man aged 18 to 35 in good health. The CDR3 runs from the conserved cysteine through the conserved F or W. D genes are given only for firm matches. Some rows mark clone size as missing; the rest say once, few, many or name a class of expanded clone.

clone_size: -
d_call: -
v_call: TRBV18
j_call: TRBJ1-4
cdr3_nt: TGTGCCAGCTCACAACAACAGGGAAATGAAAAACTGTTTTTT
cdr3_aa: CASSQQQGNEKLFF

clone_size: -
d_call: -
v_call: TRBV14
j_call: TRBJ2-7
cdr3_nt: TGTGCCAGCAGCCATCCCGCCGGCTCCTACGAGCAGTACTTC
cdr3_aa: CASSHPAGSYEQYF

clone_size: few
d_call: TRBD2
v_call: TRBV7-2
j_call: TRBJ2-5
cdr3_nt: TGTGCCAGCAGTCATCGACTAGCGGGAGTGGAGACCCAGTACTTC
cdr3_aa: CASSHRLAGVETQYF

clone_size: -
d_call: -
v_call: TRBV5-1
j_call: TRBJ1-4
cdr3_nt: TGCGCCAGCAGCTTGGGAGGGCCAACTAATGAAAAACTGTTTTTT
cdr3_aa: CASSLGGPTNEKLFF

clone_size: -
d_call: -
v_call: TRBV5-1
j_call: TRBJ1-3
cdr3_nt: TGCGCCAGCAGCTTGGTCGCCTCCTCTGGAAACACCATATATTTT
cdr3_aa: CASSLVASSGNTIYF

clone_size: -
d_call: -
v_call: TRBV5-6
j_call: TRBJ1-4
cdr3_nt: TGTGCCAGCAGCTTCCCGACAGATAATGAAAAACTGTTTTTT
cdr3_aa: CASSFPTDNEKLFF

clone_size: -
d_call: -
v_call: TRBV6-1
j_call: TRBJ2-3
cdr3_nt: TGTGCCAGCAGTGAATCGTTAGCGCCCGGTACGCAGTATTTT
cdr3_aa: CASSESLAPGTQYF

clone_size: -
d_call: -
v_call: TRBV5-1
j_call: TRBJ2-2
cdr3_nt: TGCGCCAGCAGCGTTGGTGTCCGCCAGAACACCGGGGAGCTGTTTTTT
cdr3_aa: CASSVGVRQNTGELFF

clone_size: -
d_call: -
v_call: TRBV6-1
j_call: TRBJ1-2
cdr3_nt: TGTGCCAGCAGCCCCCTGAGCCATGGCTACACCTTC
cdr3_aa: CASSPLSHGYTF

clone_size: -
d_call: -
v_call: TRBV10-3
j_call: TRBJ2-7
cdr3_nt: TGTGCCATCAGTGAGTCGGAGGGCCGGAGCTCCTACGAGCAGTACTTC
cdr3_aa: CAISESEGRSSYEQYF

clone_size: -
d_call: -
v_call: TRBV30
j_call: TRBJ1-4
cdr3_nt: TGTGCCTGGAGTGTAGCGGCCGGTGAAAAACTGTTTTTT
cdr3_aa: CAWSVAAGEKLFF

clone_size: -
d_call: TRBD1
v_call: TRBV18
j_call: TRBJ2-7
cdr3_nt: TGTGCCAGCTCACCACTTACAGGGGCAGGCGAGCAGTACTTC
cdr3_aa: CASSPLTGAGEQYF

clone_size: -
d_call: -
v_call: TRBV7-2
j_call: TRBJ2-2
cdr3_nt: TGTGCCAGCAGCCGTGGGGGTACCGGGGAGCTGTTTTTT
cdr3_aa: CASSRGGTGELFF

clone_size: -
d_call: -
v_call: TRBV28
j_call: TRBJ1-2
cdr3_nt: TGTGCCAGCAGTTTGATTCCGAGGGGCTACACCTTC
cdr3_aa: CASSLIPRGYTF

clone_size: -
d_call: -
v_call: TRBV6-5
j_call: TRBJ2-3
cdr3_nt: TGTGCCAGCACCCGGGGGTACACAGATACGCAGTATTTT
cdr3_aa: CASTRGYTDTQYF

clone_size: -
d_call: -
v_call: TRBV5-4
j_call: TRBJ2-7
cdr3_nt: TGTGCCAGCAGCCTGGGGCGGGAGCAGTACTTC
cdr3_aa: CASSLGREQYF

clone_size: once
d_call: -
v_call: TRBV5-4
j_call: TRBJ1-5
cdr3_nt: TGTGCCAGCTCACTTGGGGGCAGCAATCAGCCCCAGCATTTT
cdr3_aa: CASSLGGSNQPQHF

clone_size: -
d_call: -
v_call: TRBV19
j_call: TRBJ1-3
cdr3_nt: TGTGCCAGCCGGGGGACTGCCTCGCCGTGGGGCTCTGGAAACACCATATATTTT
cdr3_aa: CASRGTASPWGSGNTIYF

clone_size: -
d_call: -
v_call: TRBV7-9
j_call: TRBJ2-7
cdr3_nt: TGTGCCAGCAGCTTACCCGGGGAGCAGTACTTC
cdr3_aa: CASSLPGEQYF

clone_size: once
d_call: TRBD1
v_call: TRBV10-3
j_call: TRBJ2-5
cdr3_nt: TGTGCCACAGGATCCCAGGGGGATCGGGAGACCCAGTACTTC
cdr3_aa: CATGSQGDRETQYF

clone_size: -
d_call: -
v_call: TRBV7-2
j_call: TRBJ2-5
cdr3_nt: TGTGCCAGCACCCTATCCGCAGTGACAGCGCAGACCCAGTACTTC
cdr3_aa: CASTLSAVTAQTQYF

clone_size: -
d_call: -
v_call: TRBV6-6
j_call: TRBJ2-7
cdr3_nt: TGTGCCAGCAGTTACAGGCAGGGGAAGGACGAGCAGTACTTC
cdr3_aa: CASSYRQGKDEQYF

clone_size: -
d_call: -
v_call: TRBV2
j_call: TRBJ2-1
cdr3_nt: TGTGCCAGCACCGGCCTAGTCAATGAGCAGTTCTTC
cdr3_aa: CASTGLVNEQFF

clone_size: -
d_call: TRBD1
v_call: TRBV6-1
j_call: TRBJ1-6
cdr3_nt: TGTGCCAGCGGGACAGCCGGGAATAATTCACCCCTCCACTTT
cdr3_aa: CASGTAGNNSPLHF

clone_size: once
d_call: -
v_call: TRBV10-2
j_call: TRBJ1-3
cdr3_nt: TGCGCCAGCAGTCCCGGAAACACCATATATTTT
cdr3_aa: CASSPGNTIYF

clone_size: -
d_call: TRBD1
v_call: TRBV10-3
j_call: TRBJ1-1
cdr3_nt: TGTGCCATCAGTGAAGACAGGGTATCTGAAGCTTTCTTT
cdr3_aa: CAISEDRVSEAFF

clone_size: -
d_call: -
v_call: TRBV6-5
j_call: TRBJ2-3
cdr3_nt: TGTGCCACCAGCAGGGTCCGGGTCACAGATACGCAGTATTTT
cdr3_aa: CATSRVRVTDTQYF

clone_size: -
d_call: -
v_call: TRBV6-5
j_call: TRBJ1-2
cdr3_nt: TGTGCCAGCAGCCTCGGGGGCGCCGACCGGGGCTACACCTTC
cdr3_aa: CASSLGGADRGYTF

clone_size: -
d_call: -
v_call: TRBV15
j_call: TRBJ2-3
cdr3_nt: TGTGCCACCAGCAGGGGACGAGGGGGTACAGATACGCAGTATTTT
cdr3_aa: CATSRGRGGTDTQYF

clone_size: -
d_call: -
v_call: TRBV6-5
j_call: TRBJ2-2
cdr3_nt: TGTGCCAGCAGTTACTCGAGGGCGGGGGAGCTGTTTTTT
cdr3_aa: CASSYSRAGELFF

clone_size: once
d_call: -
v_call: TRBV29-1
j_call: TRBJ2-1
cdr3_nt: TGCAGCGTTGTAGGGAGACACAATGAGCAGTTCTTC
cdr3_aa: CSVVGRHNEQFF

clone_size: -
d_call: TRBD2
v_call: TRBV5-1
j_call: TRBJ2-5
cdr3_nt: TGCGCCAGCAGCTTGTCCGGGACTAGCGGGGGGGCTGAGAAGACCCAGTACTTC
cdr3_aa: CASSLSGTSGGAEKTQYF

clone_size: -
d_call: -
v_call: TRBV5-1
j_call: TRBJ2-7
cdr3_nt: TGCGCCAGCAGCTTGGAACAGGGCAGCTCCTACGAGCAGTACTTC
cdr3_aa: CASSLEQGSSYEQYF

clone_size: -
d_call: TRBD1
v_call: TRBV5-5
j_call: TRBJ2-7
cdr3_nt: TGTGCCAGCAGCTTCGGGACAGCTAACTCCTACGAGCAGTACTTC
cdr3_aa: CASSFGTANSYEQYF

clone_size: few
d_call: -
v_call: TRBV30
j_call: TRBJ1-1
cdr3_nt: TGTGCCTGGATCCCTGGGGGGCCCGGTGAAGCTTTCTTT
cdr3_aa: CAWIPGGPGEAFF